The present entry profiles one T cell receptor (beta chain) with its context. Method: immunoSEQ multiplex PCR; TCRdb's copy keeps in-frame clones and lacks some. The sample lists a few hundred thousand clones, around nine tenths occurring once. This CDR3 is built from 13 residues. V lost 4 bases, J lost 5 bases, and 11 bases lay in between. Germline lookup yields CDR1 SEHNR and CDR2 FQNEAQ (reference sequence). The data were obtained in a study of shared clonotypes between healthy human individuals. The origin of this receptor is a man younger than 35 in good health. The sample taken for sequencing was memory CD8+ T cells sorted from blood. The subset: CD45RO+ cells pooled with CCR7-negative TemRA cells. V gene TRBV7-9 combines with J gene TRBJ2-5; weak D call: TRBD1 (6 bases). The CDR3 sequence is CASSSGTPETQYF. CDR3 nucleotides: TGTGCCAGCAGCTCCGGGACACCGGAGACCCAGTACTTC.